This entry lists 20 T cell receptor beta chains sequenced from one sample in a study of T cell clonality in common variable immunodeficiency. Generated by immunoSEQ multiplex PCR, the TCRdb table keeps only in-frame clones and is missing some. There are 35,000 to 55,000 clones in the sample, none observed a single time. The specimen sequenced was peripheral blood mononuclear cells. The receptors come from a person aged 18-70 years in good health.

The table lists this clone with many counts. Read data end 3 residues before the CDR3 end; the end is taken from the germline J gene. The chain links TRBV20-1 to TRBJ2-1; 12 bases map to TRBD2. The CDR3 loop spans 14 amino acids. With V trimmed by 1 base and J by 5 bases, 0 bases remained unmatched. Germline V gene data show CDR1 as DFQATT and CDR2 as SNEGSKA (reference sequence). CDR3 DNA (partial): TGCAGTGCTAGAGGGACTAGCGGGGACAATGAG. It codes for CSARGTSGDNE. The full CDR3 protein is CSARGTSGDNEQFF.

Many counts were recorded for this clone. The CDR3 goes on 3 residues after the read ends, and that part is filled in from the germline J gene. V usage is TRBV4-1 and J usage is TRBJ2-1; 10 bases map to TRBD2. CDR3 length equals 15 residues. The trim removed 3 bases at V and 9 bases at J, leaving 8 bases unmatched. Germline CDR1 MGHRA, CDR2 YSYEKL. CDR3 residues: CASSQVASGGSEQFF. The part of the CDR3 DNA that was read is TGCGCCAGCAGCCAGGTAGCTAGCGGGGGCTCTGAG.

This clone was recorded at least ten times. The read finishes 3 residues shy of the CDR3 end, and the germline J gene is used to complete it. The gene calls are TRBV3-1 (or the pseudogene TRBV3-2) and TRBJ1-1; D unclear. The CDR3 is 12 amino acids. Deletions cut 4 bases from V and 3 bases from J, with 6 bases between. Germline CDR1 reads LGHDT; CDR2 reads YNNKEL (reference sequence). The CDR3 sequence: CASSRHYTEAFF. The covered CDR3 bases are TGTGCCAGCAGCCGTCATTACACTGAA.

This clone was observed at least ten times. The read ends 3 residues before the CDR3 terminus; that terminus is restored from the germline J gene. The chain has TRBV4-2 and TRBJ2-1; the match to TRBD2 covers 7 bases. Germline V lookup: CDR1 LGHNA, CDR2 YNFKEQ. The CDR3 runs to 15 residues. Unmatched junction bases numbered 11, after V lost 5 bases and J lost 7 bases. The chain's CDR3 is CASSNIAGAGNEQFF. CDR3 DNA, as far as it was read: TGTGCCAGCAGCAACATAGCGGGTGCCGGGAATGAG.

This clone was seen ten or more times. The observed sequence ends 3 residues before the CDR3 terminus, with the missing tail filled in from the germline J gene. The gene calls are TRBV6-1 and TRBJ2-7, with 10 bases matching TRBD2. This CDR3 region has 16 residues. V was pared by 1 base and J by 1 base, with 4 bases of the junction left unmatched. The germline gives CDR1 MNHNS, CDR2 SASEGT. CDR3 bases read: TGTGCCAGCAGTGAAGGGGGACTAGCGAGGTCCTACGAG. Protein sequence: CASSEGGLARSYE. The entire CDR3 reads CASSEGGLARSYEQYF.

There are many counts of this clone. The observed sequence ends 3 residues before the CDR3 terminus, with the missing tail filled in from the germline J gene. J is TRBJ2-1 and V is TRBV18; D unresolved. Looked up from germline, CDR1 is KGHSH and CDR2 is LQKENI. The CDR3 contains 14 residues. Trimming pared 8 bases from V and 0 bases from J, leaving 11 bases between. The part of the CDR3 DNA that was read is TGTGCCAGCCGTAGTCAAAGCTCCTACAATGAG. This translates into CASRSQSSYNE. The CDR3, in full, reads CASRSQSSYNEQFF.

This clone occurred many times. The CDR3 reads CASSLSGLPKETQYF. The part of the CDR3 DNA that was read is TGTGCCAGCAGCTTATCGGGACTGCCTAAAGAGACC. The chain employs TRBV7-8 and TRBJ2-5; a possible D gene is TRBD2 (6 bases). The CDR3 end falls 3 residues outside the read, so it is completed with the germline J gene. Per germline, CDR1 SGHVS and CDR2 FQNEAQ. CDR3 length: 15 residues. V was cut by 2 bases and J by 3 bases, with 13 bases left in between.

This clone was seen at least ten times. The CDR3 end lies 3 residues beyond the end of the read and is filled in from the germline J gene. The chain recombines TRBV2 with TRBJ2-2; 9 bases are a match to TRBD1. This CDR3 has 17 amino acids. Germline values: CDR1 SNHLY, CDR2 FYNNEI. V dropped 6 bases and J dropped 3; count of bases not matched to a gene: 11. CDR3 bases read: TGTGCCAGCAGCCACGCCCTACAGGGGGCGGACACCGGGGAG. The encoded protein is CASSHALQGADTGE. The full CDR3 is CASSHALQGADTGELFF. Supplemented by reference TRBV2 and TRBJ2-2, the full variable domain reads EPEVTQTPSHQVTQMGQEVILRCVPISNHLYFYWYRQILGQKVEFLVSFYNNEISEKSEIFDDQFSVERPDGSNFTLKIRSTKLEDSAMYFCASSHALQGADTGELFFGEGSRLTVL.

This clone was seen ten or more times. Read data end 3 residues before the CDR3 end; the end is taken from the germline J gene. J is TRBJ2-1 and V is TRBV4-1; TRBD2 matches at 7 bases. The junction had 9 bases not matched to a gene; V was cut back by 1 base and J by 3 bases. The CDR3 sequence is 17 residues long. The germline V gene has CDR1 MGHRA and CDR2 YSYEKL. This CDR3 is CASSQALNRDYYNEQFF. Incomplete CDR3 DNA: TGCGCCAGCAGCCAAGCTTTAAACCGGGACTACTACAATGAG.

This clone occurred many times. The read ends 3 residues before the CDR3 terminus; that terminus is restored from the germline J gene. The rearrangement links TRBV5-1 to TRBJ2-7; TRBD1 matches at 9 bases. The CDR3 extends over 16 amino acids. The germline gives CDR1 SGHRS, CDR2 YFSETQ. V shed 2 bases and J 2 bases; nucleotides not matched to a gene: 8. CDR3 amino acids: CASSFSTGGITYEQYF. Partial CDR3 DNA: TGCGCCAGCAGCTTTTCGACAGGGGGTATCACCTACGAG.

This clone showed up many times. The read ends 3 residues before the CDR3 terminus; that terminus is restored from the germline J gene. J is TRBJ1-2 and V is TRBV24-1; D is unclear. Germline assignment: CDR1 KGHDR and CDR2 SFDVKD. This CDR3 spans 12 amino acids. CDR3 in amino acids: CATYGRLHGYTF. The DNA read from the CDR3 is TGTGCCACCTACGGGCGACTACACGGC.

This clone was observed at least ten times. The CDR3 is CASRRSTGSARQPQHF. CDR3 DNA (partial): TGTGCCAGTCGAAGGAGTACGGGGAGCGCACGTCAGCCC. The chain links TRBV19 to TRBJ1-5; unclear D gene. The missing CDR3 end, 3 residues past where the read stops, is filled in from the germline J gene. The CDR3 extends over 16 amino acids. Per the germline V gene, CDR1 is LNHDA and CDR2 is SQIVND (reference sequence). V shed 8 bases and J shed 6 bases, with 23 bases lying between them.

This clone was seen ten or more times. The read gets to within 3 residues of the CDR3 end, and the germline J gene fills in the rest. The chain employs TRBV6-2 or TRBV6-3 and TRBJ2-6; no clear D. The CDR3 is 15 amino acids. Germline CDR1 MNHEY, CDR2 SVGEGT. Trimming removed 2 bases at V and 0 bases at J, with 5 bases between. Incomplete CDR3 DNA: TGTGCCAGCAGTTACAGCCTCTCTGGGGCCAACGTC. It encodes CASSYSLSGANV. The full CDR3 protein reads CASSYSLSGANVLTF.

This clone was seen repeatedly, ten times or more. The read ends 3 residues early relative to the CDR3; the germline J gene fills the gap. V is TRBV2 and J is TRBJ2-2, with D unresolved. The CDR3 contains 11 residues. The germline V gene encodes CDR1 SNHLY and CDR2 FYNNEI. The V end lost 7 bases, the J end lost 3 bases, and 3 bases lay between the germline ends. CDR3 residues: CASTDTGELFF. The CDR3 DNA, read in part, is TGTGCCAGCACGGACACCGGGGAG.

This clone was counted ten times or more. Partial CDR3 DNA: TGCGCCAGCAGCTCCACCTACGAG. This translates into CASSSTYE. The full-length CDR3 reads as CASSSTYEQYF. V usage is TRBV5-1 and J usage is TRBJ2-7; D remains unclear. The read falls 3 residues short of the CDR3 end, and the missing part is taken from the germline J gene. The CDR3 length is 11 residues. CDR1 and CDR2 from the germline V gene are SGHRS and YFSETQ. V lost 3 bases to trimming and J lost 2 bases, with 3 bases between them.

With regard to this clone: The CDR3 end lies 3 residues beyond the end of the read and is filled in from the germline J gene. The V and J genes are TRBV19 and TRBJ1-4, with D maybe TRBD1 (5 bases). Per the germline V gene, CDR1 is LNHDA and CDR2 is SQIVND (reference sequence). This CDR3 has 15 amino acids. The V end was cut by 6 bases, the J end by 0 bases, with 11 bases between. CDR3 protein: CASSRIGATNEKLFF. The DNA read from the CDR3 is TGTGCCAGTAGCCGAATAGGGGCAACTAATGAAAAA. Filled out from reference TRBV19 and TRBJ1-4, the complete variable domain reads DGGITQSPKYLFRKEGQNVTLSCEQNLNHDAMYWYRQDPGQGLRLIYYSQIVNDFQKGDIAEGYSVSREKKESFPLTVTSAQKNPTAFYLCASSRIGATNEKLFFGSGTQLSVL.

On this clone: The read stops 3 residues short of the end of the CDR3; the missing end is completed from the germline J gene. The chain has TRBV5-1 and TRBJ2-7; 9 bases line up with TRBD1. CDR3 size: 15 residues. CDR1 is SGHRS, CDR2 YFSETQ, per germline. V was clipped by 7 bases and J by 3 bases; unmatched bases: 11. CDR3 protein: CASGSGQGNIYEQYF. The CDR3 bases that were read are TGCGCCAGCGGCTCAGGACAGGGGAACATCTACGAG.

In its sample, this clone was seen many times. The observed sequence ends 3 residues before the CDR3 terminus, with the missing tail filled in from the germline J gene. This chain uses TRBV13 with TRBJ2-1; 11 bases match TRBD1. Germline V gene data show CDR1 as PRHDT and CDR2 as FYEKMQ (reference sequence). V lost 6 bases, J lost 4 bases, and 8 bases stayed unmatched. This CDR3 has 16 amino acids. The CDR3 loop is CASRRTGGPQYNEQFF. The sequenced part of the CDR3 DNA is TGTGCCAGCAGACGGACAGGGGGCCCCCAATACAATGAG.

This clone was seen many times. Coverage ceases 3 residues before the CDR3 finishes, and the germline J gene fills in the end. The chain joins TRBV29-1 to TRBJ2-7; 8 bases fit TRBD2. V lost 7 bases and J lost 2; bases outside the gene matches: 7. CDR1 SQVTM and CDR2 ANQGSEA come from the germline V gene. The CDR3 is made up of 13 amino acids. Partial CDR3 DNA: TGCAGCGCTTATAGCGGGGCAACCTACGAG. Translation: CSAYSGATYE. In full, the CDR3 reads CSAYSGATYEQYF.

This clone was observed at least ten times. The read comes to an end 3 residues before the CDR3 does, leaving the germline J gene to fill in the end. The chain has TRBV5-1 and TRBJ2-2; TRBD1 agrees at 9 bases. Germline V CDR1 and CDR2: SGHRS, YFSETQ. The CDR3 is made up of 13 amino acids. Losses at the gene ends were 3 bases for V and 8 bases for J; bases not matched to a gene: 2. Partial CDR3 DNA: TGCGCCAGCAGCTGGACAGGGGAAGGGGAG. Its translation is CASSWTGEGE. In full, the CDR3 reads CASSWTGEGELFF.